This T cell receptor beta chain was captured in a study of shared clonotypes between healthy human individuals. Study as a whole: Per donor, CD8 memory used one plate, CD8 naive used two, CD4 memory used three and CD4 naive used three.

General study points: Memory subsets had estimated richness that was generally smaller than that of naive subsets.

Researchers partitioned CD4+ cells into CD45RA+ naive and CD45RA-negative memory subsets. Assay: immunoSEQ multiplex PCR; the TCRdb copy retains only in-frame clones and omits some. The top ten clones hold over 1.3% of a sample with nearly 1 million clones, over 60% of them seen once. The CDR3 runs 15 residues. V dropped 2 bases and J dropped 8; count of bases not matched to a gene: 9. CDR1 is MNHEY, CDR2 SVGAGI, per germline. About this clone: Its antigen is unidentified.

This chain links TRBV6-5 with TRBJ1-1, with 9 bases identical to TRBD1. Sequencing input: memory CD4+ T cells sorted from blood. The subset: CD45RA-negative fraction. The sequence came from a man aged 18 to 30 in good health. The CDR3 region is CASSYPGQGRTEAFF. Written as DNA, the CDR3 is TGTGCCAGCAGTTACCCCGGACAGGGGAGAACAGAAGCTTTCTTT.